These T cell receptor beta chains were read from a single sample in a study of T cell changes during pregnancy in multiple sclerosis. This table comes from immunoSEQ multiplex PCR, and its TCRdb copy is limited to in-frame clones, with some not included. The table records 40,000 to 55,000 clones, around 90% of them present only once. This specimen was CD8+ T cells from peripheral blood mononuclear cells, taken in the second trimester of pregnancy. The source is a female donor with multiple sclerosis, enrolled in a pregnancy study. The conserved cysteine and the conserved F or W are not part of the CDR3 here. Clone size is shown for a subset of rows, as once, few, many or a class of expanded clone.

clone size,J gene,V gene,CDR3 protein
NA,TRBJ2-1,TRBV9,ASSPPSYNEQF
NA,TRBJ2-7,TRBV11-3,ASSRDSYSYEQY
NA,TRBJ1-2,TRBV6-1,ASRGGTVSP
NA,TRBJ2-7,TRBV4-3,ASSQDRGQGGDEQY
NA,TRBJ1-1,TRBV5-5,ASSLAPEAF
NA,TRBJ1-1,TRBV5-5,ASSLAGAGRTEAF
NA,TRBJ2-7,TRBV9,ASSVVGQPSYEQY
NA,TRBJ2-7,TRBV15,ATSGDSFYEQY
NA,TRBJ1-1,TRBV9,ASSVGGTEAF
once,TRBJ2-3,TRBV7-8,ASSLAQAHTQY
once,TRBJ2-5,TRBV2,ASRNRGWTETQY
NA,TRBJ2-7,TRBV19,ASSFSYEQY
NA,TRBJ2-2,TRBV7-8,ASNDARGGGELF
NA,TRBJ1-1,TRBV5-6,ASSGSGGTTEAF
NA,TRBJ1-1,TRBV5-1,ASSFDRHEAF
NA,TRBJ1-1,TRBV7-9,ASRPPGPPEAF
few,TRBJ1-5,TRBV10-1,ARQGNQPQH
NA,TRBJ1-1,TRBV6-6,ASSQTSTGNTEAF
NA,TRBJ1-1,TRBV9,ASSVSGAEAF
NA,TRBJ1-2,TRBV9,ASSESSGDLNYGYT
NA,TRBJ2-1,TRBV5-5,ASVDLEQF
NA,TRBJ1-5,TRBV7-4,ASSFEQGMDQPQH
NA,TRBJ2-1,TRBV7-9,ASRLLIPGQGYNEQF
once,TRBJ2-7,TRBV30,AWSGVPRDRGYEQY
NA,TRBJ1-1,TRBV11-2,ASSLDPGAYTEAF
NA,TRBJ2-1,TRBV19,ASSAGGSYNEQF
NA,TRBJ1-4,TRBV7-6,ASSLAGGANEKLF
NA,TRBJ1-3,TRBV4-3,ASSQGTGAGNTIY
NA,TRBJ1-1,TRBV7-3,ASSSQGHTEAF
NA,TRBJ2-7,TRBV5-6,ASSPGYGAYEQY
NA,TRBJ2-1,TRBV7-9,ASSHPMRGANEQF
NA,TRBJ2-6,TRBV13,ASLSGANVLT
medium-sized,TRBJ1-3,TRBV27,ASSLSMGNTIY
NA,TRBJ1-4,TRBV6-1,ASTLTEFEKLF
once,TRBJ1-2,TRBV10-1,AIRALSGYT
NA,TRBJ2-5,TRBV20-1,SLNGETQY
NA,TRBJ1-1,TRBV29-1,SVEVRPGEWYTEAF
NA,TRBJ2-1,TRBV5-1,ASSDGGAQNEQF
NA,TRBJ1-2,TRBV4-1,ASSQARGEGPYGYT
NA,TRBJ1-2,TRBV9,ASGEGKQGYGYT
NA,TRBJ1-4,TRBV10-2,ASSESSLQITNEKLF
NA,TRBJ1-2,TRBV6-5,ASSLGQADYGYT
NA,TRBJ2-7,TRBV29-1,SATPGFPNEQY
NA,TRBJ2-3,TRBV4-3,ASSQAPGGGVGTDTQY
NA,TRBJ2-1,TRBV11-1,ASSVTNYNEQF
NA,TRBJ2-2,TRBV9,ASSVTTLVAGELF
NA,TRBJ2-7,TRBV4-3,ASSQGIAGIYEQY
NA,TRBJ1-6,TRBV6-5,ASSYTYRERNSPLH
NA,TRBJ1-2,TRBV27,ASSFLRQGATGGYT
NA,TRBJ2-1,TRBV5-5,ASSLHISGGYNEQF
NA,TRBJ1-2,TRBV6-4,ASSQTYPKTGETFNYGYT